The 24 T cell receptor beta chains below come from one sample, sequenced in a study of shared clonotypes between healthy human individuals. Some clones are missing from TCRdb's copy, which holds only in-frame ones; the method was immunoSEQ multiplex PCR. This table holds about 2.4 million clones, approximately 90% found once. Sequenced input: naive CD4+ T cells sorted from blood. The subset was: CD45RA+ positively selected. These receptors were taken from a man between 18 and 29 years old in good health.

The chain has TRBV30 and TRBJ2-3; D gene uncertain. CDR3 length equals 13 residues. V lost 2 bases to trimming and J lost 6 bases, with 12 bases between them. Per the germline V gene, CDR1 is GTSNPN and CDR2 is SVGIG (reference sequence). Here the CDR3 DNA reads TGTGCCTGGAGTCCCTCCCCCTTGGATACGCAGTATTTT. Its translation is CAWSPSPLDTQYF.

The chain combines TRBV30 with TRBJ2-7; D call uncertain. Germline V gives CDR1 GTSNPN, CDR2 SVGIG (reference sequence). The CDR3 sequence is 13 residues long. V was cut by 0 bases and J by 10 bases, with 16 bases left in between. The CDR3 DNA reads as TGTGCCTGGAGTGTTGAGACCGGCCGCCCTCAGTACTTC. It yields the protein CAWSVETGRPQYF.

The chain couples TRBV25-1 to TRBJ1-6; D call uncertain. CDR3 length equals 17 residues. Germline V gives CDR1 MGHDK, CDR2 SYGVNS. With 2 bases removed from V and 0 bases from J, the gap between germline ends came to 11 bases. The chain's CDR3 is CASSERWVSSYNSPLHF. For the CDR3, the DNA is TGTGCCAGCAGTGAAAGGTGGGTGAGCTCCTATAATTCACCCCTCCACTTT.

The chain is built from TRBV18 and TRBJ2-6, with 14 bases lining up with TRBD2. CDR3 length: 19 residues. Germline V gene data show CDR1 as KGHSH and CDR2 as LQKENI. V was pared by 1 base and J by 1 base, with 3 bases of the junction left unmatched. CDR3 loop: CASSPLGTSGSSGANVLTF. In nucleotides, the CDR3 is TGTGCCAGCTCACCACTTGGGACTAGCGGGAGTTCTGGGGCCAACGTCCTGACTTTC.

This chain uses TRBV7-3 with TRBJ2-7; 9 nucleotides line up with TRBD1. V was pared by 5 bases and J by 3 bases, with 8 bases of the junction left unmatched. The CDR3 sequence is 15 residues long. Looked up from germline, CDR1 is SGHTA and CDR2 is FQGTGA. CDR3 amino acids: CASSLSGTGFYEQYF. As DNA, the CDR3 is TGTGCCAGCAGCCTCTCCGGGACAGGGTTCTACGAGCAGTACTTC.

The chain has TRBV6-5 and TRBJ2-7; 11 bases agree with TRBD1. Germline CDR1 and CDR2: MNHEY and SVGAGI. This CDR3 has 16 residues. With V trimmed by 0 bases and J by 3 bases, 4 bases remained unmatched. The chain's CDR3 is CASSYSKGTGGYEQYF. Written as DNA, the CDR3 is TGTGCCAGCAGTTACTCGAAAGGGACAGGGGGCTACGAGCAGTACTTC.

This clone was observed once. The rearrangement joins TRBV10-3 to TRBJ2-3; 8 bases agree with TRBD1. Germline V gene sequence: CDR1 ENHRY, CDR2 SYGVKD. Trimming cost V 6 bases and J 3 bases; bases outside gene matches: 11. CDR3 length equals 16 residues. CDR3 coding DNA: TGTGCCATCAGCGGGCAAGGACAGGGCTTTACAGATACGCAGTATTTT. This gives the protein CAISGQGQGFTDTQYF.

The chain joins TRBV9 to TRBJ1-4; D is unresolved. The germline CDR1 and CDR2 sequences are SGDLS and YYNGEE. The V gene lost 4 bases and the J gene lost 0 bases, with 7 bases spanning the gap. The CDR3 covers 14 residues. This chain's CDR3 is CASSNAATNEKLFF. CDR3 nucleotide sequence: TGTGCCAGCAGCAACGCTGCAACTAATGAAAAACTGTTTTTT.

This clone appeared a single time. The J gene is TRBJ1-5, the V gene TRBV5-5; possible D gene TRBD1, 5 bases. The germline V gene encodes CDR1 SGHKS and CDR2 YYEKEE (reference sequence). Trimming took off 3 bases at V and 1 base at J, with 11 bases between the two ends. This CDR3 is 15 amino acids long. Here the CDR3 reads CASSSGPGSNQPQHF. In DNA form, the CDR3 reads TGTGCCAGCAGCTCGGGACCGGGAAGCAATCAGCCCCAGCATTTT.

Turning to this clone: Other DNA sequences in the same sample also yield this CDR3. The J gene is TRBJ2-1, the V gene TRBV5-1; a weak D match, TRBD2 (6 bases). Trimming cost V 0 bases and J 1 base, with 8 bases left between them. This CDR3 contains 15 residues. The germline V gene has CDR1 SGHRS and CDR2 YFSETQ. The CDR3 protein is CASSLVAGSYNEQFF. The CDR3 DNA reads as TGCGCCAGCAGCTTGGTTGCGGGATCCTACAATGAGCAGTTCTTC.

CDR3 loop: CASSPLLDRGADTQYF. For the CDR3, the DNA is TGTGCCAGCTCACCATTACTGGACAGGGGTGCAGATACGCAGTATTTT. The chain links TRBV18 to TRBJ2-3; 9 nucleotides match TRBD1. CDR3 length equals 16 residues. Trimming took 2 bases from V and 4 from J; bases not matched to a gene: 7. CDR1 is KGHSH and CDR2 is LQKENI in the germline V gene.

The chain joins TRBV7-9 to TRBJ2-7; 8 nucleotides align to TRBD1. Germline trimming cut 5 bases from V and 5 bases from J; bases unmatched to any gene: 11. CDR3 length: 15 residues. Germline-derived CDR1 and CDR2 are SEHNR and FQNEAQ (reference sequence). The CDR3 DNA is TGTGCCAGCAGCAAAGGACAGGGATACATCCACGAGCAGTACTTC. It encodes CASSKGQGYIHEQYF.

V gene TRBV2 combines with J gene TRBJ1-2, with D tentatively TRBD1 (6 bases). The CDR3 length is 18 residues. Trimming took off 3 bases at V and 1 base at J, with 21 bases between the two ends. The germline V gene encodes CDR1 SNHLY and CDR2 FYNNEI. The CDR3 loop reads CASSDPRTSGGVNYGYTF. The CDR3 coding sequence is TGTGCCAGCAGTGACCCGCGGACTTCCGGGGGCGTTAACTATGGCTACACCTTC.

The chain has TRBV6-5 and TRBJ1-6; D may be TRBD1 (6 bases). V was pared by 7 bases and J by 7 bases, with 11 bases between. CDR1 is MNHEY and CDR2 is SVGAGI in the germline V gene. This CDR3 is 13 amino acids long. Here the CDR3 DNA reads TGTGCCAGCAAGAGACAGGAGAATTCACCCCTCCACTTT. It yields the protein CASKRQENSPLHF.

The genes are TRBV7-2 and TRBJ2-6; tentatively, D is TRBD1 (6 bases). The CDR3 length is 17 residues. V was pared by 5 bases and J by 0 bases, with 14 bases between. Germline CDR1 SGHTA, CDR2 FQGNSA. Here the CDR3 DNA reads TGTGCCAGCAGCCTGGGACAAGGGGGCTCTGGGGCCAACGTCCTGACTTTC. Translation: CASSLGQGGSGANVLTF.

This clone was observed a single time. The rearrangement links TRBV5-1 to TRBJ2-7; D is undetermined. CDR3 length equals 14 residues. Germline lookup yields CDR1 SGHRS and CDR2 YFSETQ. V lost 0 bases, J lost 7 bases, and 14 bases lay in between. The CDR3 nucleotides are TGCGCCAGCAGCTTGGCCAAGGGATTTAGAGAGCAGTACTTC. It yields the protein CASSLAKGFREQYF.

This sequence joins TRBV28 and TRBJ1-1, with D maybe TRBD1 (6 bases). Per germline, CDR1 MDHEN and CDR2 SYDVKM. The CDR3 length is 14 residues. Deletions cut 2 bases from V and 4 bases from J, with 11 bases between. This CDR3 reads CASSLQGMGTEAFF. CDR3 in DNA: TGTGCCAGCAGTTTACAGGGGATGGGCACTGAAGCTTTCTTT.

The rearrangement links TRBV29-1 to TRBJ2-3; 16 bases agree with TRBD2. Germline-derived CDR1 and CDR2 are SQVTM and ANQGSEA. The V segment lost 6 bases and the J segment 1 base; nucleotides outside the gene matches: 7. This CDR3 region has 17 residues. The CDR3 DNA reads TGCAGCGTATCTGGGACTAGCGGGGGGGCACGCACAGATACGCAGTATTTT. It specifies CSVSGTSGGARTDTQYF.

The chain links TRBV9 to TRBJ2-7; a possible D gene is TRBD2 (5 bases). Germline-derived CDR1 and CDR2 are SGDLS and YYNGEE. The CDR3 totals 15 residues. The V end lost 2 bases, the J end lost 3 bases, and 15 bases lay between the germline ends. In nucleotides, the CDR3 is TGTGCCAGCAGCGTTGACCCTATGAGGGACTACGAGCAGTACTTC. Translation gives CASSVDPMRDYEQYF.

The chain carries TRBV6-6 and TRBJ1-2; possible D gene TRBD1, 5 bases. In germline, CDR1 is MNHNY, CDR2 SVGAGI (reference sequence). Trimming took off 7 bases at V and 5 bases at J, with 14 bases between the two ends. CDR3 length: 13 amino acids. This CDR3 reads CASTETDKYGYTF. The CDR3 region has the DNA TGTGCCAGCACCGAGACAGACAAATATGGCTACACCTTC.

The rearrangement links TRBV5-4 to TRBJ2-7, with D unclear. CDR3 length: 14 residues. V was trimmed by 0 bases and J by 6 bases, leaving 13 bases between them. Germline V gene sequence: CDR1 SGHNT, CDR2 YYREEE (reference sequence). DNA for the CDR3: TGTGCCAGCAGCTTGGCCGGCCCCGATGGCGAGCAGTACTTC. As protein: CASSLAGPDGEQYF.

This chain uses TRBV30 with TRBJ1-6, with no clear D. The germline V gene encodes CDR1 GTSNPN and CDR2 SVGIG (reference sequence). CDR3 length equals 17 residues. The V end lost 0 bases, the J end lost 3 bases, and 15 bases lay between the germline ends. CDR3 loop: CAWSVQHGRNYNSPLHF. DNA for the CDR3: TGTGCCTGGAGTGTACAGCATGGGAGAAACTATAATTCACCCCTCCACTTT.

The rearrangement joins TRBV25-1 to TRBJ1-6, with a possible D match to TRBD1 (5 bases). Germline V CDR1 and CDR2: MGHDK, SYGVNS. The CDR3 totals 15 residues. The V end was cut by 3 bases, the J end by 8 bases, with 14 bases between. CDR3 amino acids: CASSDRQGAHSPLHF. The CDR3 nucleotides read TGTGCCAGCAGTGATCGTCAAGGGGCGCATTCACCCCTCCACTTT.

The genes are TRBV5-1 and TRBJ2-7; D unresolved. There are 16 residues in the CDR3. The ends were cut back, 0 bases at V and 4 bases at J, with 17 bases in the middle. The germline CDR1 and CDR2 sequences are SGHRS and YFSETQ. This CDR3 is CASSLAPAVNGYEQYF. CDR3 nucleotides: TGCGCCAGCAGCTTGGCTCCGGCCGTCAATGGTTACGAGCAGTACTTC.